This passage covers 25 T cell receptor beta chains from one sample sequenced in a study of beta chain features in type 1 diabetes. Notes on the study in general: Shortening of TCRB CDR3s, moderate but significant, appeared in all four CD4+ subsets of Type 1 diabetes patients.

Expressed TCRB transcripts got sequenced, as all isolated RNA was reverse transcribed. This table comes from immunoSEQ multiplex PCR, and its TCRdb copy is limited to in-frame clones, with some not included. The sample yields around 650,000 clones, roughly 12% seen once. These TCRs are of unknown antigen specificity. Material for sequencing was naive CD4+ T cells from blood. The origin of the receptors is a young man with type 1 diabetes.

V gene TRBV15 combines with J gene TRBJ2-7; 8 bases are shared with TRBD1. This CDR3 contains 13 residues. Germline V gives CDR1 LNHNV, CDR2 YYDKDF (reference sequence). The trim removed 6 bases at V and 4 bases at J, leaving 5 bases unmatched. CDR3 region: CATRGDRGYEQYF. Written as DNA, the CDR3 is TGTGCCACCAGGGGAGACAGGGGTTACGAGCAGTACTTC.

This clone was observed a handful of times. The genes are TRBV9 and TRBJ2-7, with D tentatively TRBD1 (6 bases). This CDR3 spans 14 amino acids. CDR1 is SGDLS, CDR2 YYNGEE, per germline. The ends were cut back, 4 bases at V and 6 bases at J, with 17 bases in the middle. As DNA, the CDR3 is TGTGCCAGCAGCCCTCGGGACAAAACCGGCGAGCAGTACTTC. This encodes CASSPRDKTGEQYF.

This clone was observed a few times. The V and J genes are TRBV7-2 and TRBJ1-3; D is possibly TRBD1 (5 bases). The V end was cut by 2 bases, the J end by 0 bases, with 11 bases between. The CDR3 sequence is 16 residues long. Germline V lookup: CDR1 SGHTA, CDR2 FQGNSA. CDR3 sequence reads: CASSLNQGSSGNTIYF. CDR3 DNA sequence: TGTGCCAGCAGCTTAAATCAGGGAAGCTCTGGAAACACCATATATTTT.

CDR3 DNA sequence: TGTGCCAGCAGCTTAGGACAGGCGACGAACACTGAAGCTTTCTTT. It specifies CASSLGQATNTEAFF. The V and J genes are TRBV7-9 and TRBJ1-1; TRBD1 might be the D (6 bases). The CDR3 is made up of 15 amino acids. Germline-derived CDR1 and CDR2 are SEHNR and FQNEAQ (reference sequence). Trimming cost V 1 base and J 1 base, with 10 bases left between them.

This clone was seen a handful of times. The J gene is TRBJ2-5, the V gene TRBV11-1; D ambiguous. CDR1 is SGHAT and CDR2 is FQDESV in the germline V gene (reference sequence). The CDR3 sequence is 17 residues long. Trimming cost V 2 bases and J 0 bases, with 16 bases left between them. CDR3 loop: CASSLIRSWAYQETQYF. CDR3 in DNA: TGTGCCAGCAGCTTAATACGGAGTTGGGCGTACCAAGAGACCCAGTACTTC.

This clone showed up just a few times. This chain links TRBV5-1 with TRBJ2-7; 8 positions agree with TRBD2. CDR3 length: 14 residues. The trim removed 7 bases at V and 1 base at J, leaving 7 bases unmatched. Per germline, CDR1 SGHRS and CDR2 YFSETQ. CDR3 residues: CASLSSGFSYEQYF. The CDR3 bases are TGCGCCAGCCTTTCTAGCGGGTTTTCCTACGAGCAGTACTTC.

The chain carries TRBV6-5 and TRBJ2-5; D remains unclear. The germline gives CDR1 MNHEY, CDR2 SVGAGI. Between the trimmed V and J ends, which lost 4 bases and 3 bases, there was a span of 3 bases. The CDR3 totals 11 residues. CDR3 loop: CASSFEETQYF. CDR3 sequence (DNA): TGTGCCAGCAGTTTCGAAGAGACCCAGTACTTC.

This clone was observed a handful of times. The chain joins TRBV4-2 to TRBJ1-1, with unresolved D. The CDR3 length is 13 residues. V lost 8 bases and J lost 3, with 13 bases in between. Germline-derived CDR1 and CDR2 are LGHNA and YNFKEQ. This CDR3 is CASRPRLDTEAFF. The DNA for the CDR3 is TGTGCCAGCCGCCCGCGGCTGGACACTGAAGCTTTCTTT.

The chain joins TRBV4-1 to TRBJ1-4; D gene uncertain. CDR1 is MGHRA, CDR2 YSYEKL, per germline. CDR3 length: 16 residues. V lost 3 bases to trimming and J lost 0 bases, with 11 bases between them. This CDR3 is CASSHPVNPTNEKLFF. The DNA of the CDR3 is TGCGCCAGCAGCCACCCCGTTAACCCAACTAATGAAAAACTGTTTTTT.

The chain carries TRBV5-4 and TRBJ1-4, with a weak D call TRBD1 (5 bases). This CDR3 spans 15 amino acids. The V gene lost 4 bases and the J gene lost 7 bases, with 17 bases spanning the gap. Germline values: CDR1 SGHNT, CDR2 YYREEE (reference sequence). CDR3 DNA: TGTGCCAGCAGCCGACCGGGGGAGGGTGTTGAAAAACTGTTTTTT. It specifies CASSRPGEGVEKLFF.

The chain links TRBV9 to TRBJ1-2, with D possibly TRBD1 on 5 matching bases. The germline V gene has CDR1 SGDLS and CDR2 YYNGEE. This CDR3 has 18 amino acids. Trimming stripped 3 bases from V and 4 bases from J, with 25 bases between. CDR3 in DNA: TGTGCCAGCAGCGCAGGACCTGGGAACGGGGCCGAGTCCTATGGCTACACCTTC. Its translation is CASSAGPGNGAESYGYTF.

This chain links TRBV7-9 with TRBJ2-2; the match to TRBD1 covers 7 bases. Germline trimming cut 0 bases from V and 0 bases from J; bases unmatched to any gene: 7. The CDR3 is made up of 18 amino acids. Germline V gene data show CDR1 as SEHNR and CDR2 as FQNEAQ (reference sequence). CDR3 residues: CASSLATGQSTNTGELFF. In nucleotides, the CDR3 is TGTGCCAGCAGCTTAGCAACGGGACAGTCTACGAACACCGGGGAGCTGTTTTTT.

The chain has TRBV30 and TRBJ1-2; perhaps TRBD1 as D (5 bases). Germline-derived CDR1 and CDR2 are GTSNPN and SVGIG (reference sequence). This CDR3 comprises 15 residues. Trimming took 2 bases from V and 4 from J, leaving 17 bases between them. This CDR3 is CAWSRTGGQGYGYTF. The CDR3, as DNA: TGTGCCTGGAGTAGGACGGGGGGTCAGGGCTATGGCTACACCTTC. Full variable domain (rest looked up from reference TRBV30 and TRBJ1-2): SQTIHQWPATLVQPVGSPLSLECTVEGTSNPNLYWYRQAAGRGLQLLFYSVGIGQISSEVPQNLSASRPQDRQFILSSKKLLLSDSGFYLCAWSRTGGQGYGYTFGSGTRLTVV.

This clone was recorded a few times. The chain has TRBV7-9 and TRBJ1-3; tentative D call: TRBD1 (5 bases). Germline V gene lookup returns CDR1 SEHNR and CDR2 FQNEAQ (reference sequence). Trimming cost V 11 bases and J 4 bases, with 15 bases left between them. The CDR3 spans 13 residues. The CDR3 DNA reads as TGTGCCGCGAGGGACGCTGTAGGAAACACCATATATTTT. Protein product: CAARDAVGNTIYF.

V gene TRBV5-6 combines with J gene TRBJ2-1; D is uncertain. The CDR3 runs 12 residues. V was pared by 0 bases and J by 5 bases, with 3 bases between. Germline V gene sequence: CDR1 SGHDT, CDR2 YYEEEE. CDR3 nucleotide sequence: TGTGCCAGCAGCTTGGAGCACAATGAGCAGTTCTTC. Encoded protein: CASSLEHNEQFF.

About this clone: A much more abundant neighbour one base away suggests this may be a read error. The same CDR3 arises from other DNA sequences in this sample as well. The chain has TRBV7-3 and TRBJ2-5; D remains ambiguous. Germline CDR1 is SGHTA and CDR2 is FQGTGA. V was cut by 4 bases and J by 2 bases, with 2 bases left in between. The CDR3 totals 11 residues. For the CDR3, the DNA is TGTGCCAGCAGCTCGCAAGAGACCCAGTACTTC. Amino acids: CASSSQETQYF.

The V call is TRBV7-9, the J call TRBJ1-2; TRBD1 might be the D (6 bases). The length of the CDR3 is 14 residues. V lost 11 bases and J lost 5, with 21 bases in between. CDR1 and CDR2 from the germline V gene are SEHNR and FQNEAQ (reference sequence). CDR3 nucleotides: TGTGCCGCGGCTCGGGCTGGACAGAGTTATGGCTACACCTTC. This encodes CAAARAGQSYGYTF.

The V and J genes are TRBV11-1 and TRBJ2-3, with D perhaps matching TRBD1 (6 bases). The ends were cut back, 2 bases at V and 2 bases at J, with 11 bases in the middle. CDR1 SGHAT and CDR2 FQDESV come from the germline V gene (reference sequence). The CDR3 is 15 residues long. The CDR3 DNA reads as TGTGCCAGCAGCTTAAACCAGGGGTTCACAGATACGCAGTATTTT. It is translated as CASSLNQGFTDTQYF.

This clone has more than one count but fewer than ten. The V gene is TRBV9, the J gene TRBJ2-7; a possible D gene is TRBD1 (6 bases). V was shortened by 4 bases and J by 2 bases, with 13 bases between the two germline ends. Germline CDR1 reads SGDLS; CDR2 reads YYNGEE. This CDR3 spans 14 amino acids. The CDR3 DNA follows: TGTGCCAGCAGCATGGGACACCAAACCTACGAGCAGTACTTC. Encoded protein: CASSMGHQTYEQYF.

This clone was seen only a few times. V is TRBV7-2 and J is TRBJ2-3; D is ambiguous. The CDR3 has 14 amino acids. V was pared by 5 bases and J by 2 bases, with 11 bases between. Germline V lookup: CDR1 SGHTA, CDR2 FQGNSA. CDR3 loop: CASSTQSITDTQYF. CDR3 in DNA: TGTGCCAGCAGCACCCAGTCGATCACAGATACGCAGTATTTT.

This clone turned up a few times. The chain combines TRBV9 with TRBJ1-1; maybe TRBD1 (5 bases). CDR3 length: 14 amino acids. Germline V gene lookup returns CDR1 SGDLS and CDR2 YYNGEE. The V gene lost 1 base and the J gene lost 6 bases, with 13 bases spanning the gap. The CDR3 nucleotides read TGTGCCAGCAGCGTATCCCTCTTGGGGCCTGAAGCTTTCTTT. Protein product: CASSVSLLGPEAFF.

This chain joins TRBV29-1 and TRBJ1-5, with D unresolved. Germline CDR1 and CDR2: SQVTM and ANQGSEA. The CDR3 contains 13 residues. Trimming removed 5 bases at V and 4 bases at J, with 12 bases between. Written as DNA, the CDR3 is TGCAGCGTTTCCAACGGGGAAAATCAGCCCCAGCATTTT. Protein sequence: CSVSNGENQPQHF.

This clone was seen only a few times. The rearrangement links TRBV4-2 to TRBJ2-1; the match to TRBD2 covers 7 bases. This CDR3 comprises 15 residues. The germline gives CDR1 LGHNA, CDR2 YNFKEQ. With 0 bases clipped from V and 10 bases from J, the junction kept 9 bases outside the gene matches. The CDR3 DNA is TGTGCCAGCAGCCAAGAGAAAAGCGGGGAACGGGAGCAGTTCTTC. Translation gives CASSQEKSGEREQFF.

This clone was observed a handful of times. The gene calls are TRBV4-2 and TRBJ2-3; 10 bases fit TRBD1. V lost 1 base, J lost 2 bases, and 3 bases stayed unmatched. Germline V gene sequence: CDR1 LGHNA, CDR2 YNFKEQ. The CDR3 runs to 16 residues. CDR3 amino acids: CASSQGQGAITDTQYF. CDR3 coding DNA: TGTGCCAGCAGCCAAGGACAGGGGGCGATCACAGATACGCAGTATTTT.

The chain is built from TRBV5-1 and TRBJ2-1; D remains ambiguous. Per germline, CDR1 SGHRS and CDR2 YFSETQ. This CDR3 has 14 amino acids. Between the trimmed V and J ends, which lost 0 bases and 6 bases, there was a span of 10 bases. The CDR3 DNA sequence: TGCGCCAGCAGCTTGGGTGTAGCACTCAATGAGCAGTTCTTC. Translation gives CASSLGVALNEQFF.